The TCR beta chain described here comes from a study of blood T cells in healthy people across ages. Alongside a J-beta primer mix, a sample-barcoded 5' primer served in a second PCR lasting roughly 6 to 11 cycles. TCRdb re-derived calls from the 5' RACE reads in MiXCR, one entry per CDR3 protein. Of 800,000 or so distinct CDR3 sequences in the sample, around two thirds are singletons; the top ten hold roughly 26%. Study-level results: The fall in TCR beta diversity per million T cells was roughly linear with age.

As concerns this clonotype: Its antigen is undetermined.

The CDR3 contains 17 residues. The germline CDR1 and CDR2 sequences are MDHEN and SYDVKM. Trimming took 5 bases from V and 5 from J; bases not matched to a gene: 11. V is TRBV28 and J is TRBJ2-1; TRBD2 agrees at 11 bases. The receptor was isolated from a man under 40 in good health. Sample: blood. This CDR3 is CASSGGGSGGANNEQFF. The CDR3 DNA reads TGTGCCAGCAGTGGGGGTGGTAGCGGGGGGGCTAACAATGAGCAGTTCTTC.